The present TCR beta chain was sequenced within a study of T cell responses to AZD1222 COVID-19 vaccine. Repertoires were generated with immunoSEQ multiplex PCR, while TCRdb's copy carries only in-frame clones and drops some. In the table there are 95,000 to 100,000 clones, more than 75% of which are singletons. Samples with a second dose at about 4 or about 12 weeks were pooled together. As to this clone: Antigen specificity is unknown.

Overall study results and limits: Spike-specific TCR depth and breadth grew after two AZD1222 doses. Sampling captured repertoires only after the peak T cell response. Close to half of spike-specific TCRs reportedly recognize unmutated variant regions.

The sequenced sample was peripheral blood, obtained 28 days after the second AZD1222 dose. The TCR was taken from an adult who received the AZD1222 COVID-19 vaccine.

The CDR3 coding sequence is TGTGCCAGCAGCTTACAGGTTCGCACTGAAGCTTTCTTT. It yields the protein CASSLQVRTEAFF. The gene calls are TRBV7-2 and TRBJ1-1, with D unclear. V lost 2 bases to trimming and J lost 4 bases, with 8 bases between them. The CDR3 is made up of 13 amino acids. CDR1 and CDR2 from the germline V gene are SGHTA and FQGNSA.